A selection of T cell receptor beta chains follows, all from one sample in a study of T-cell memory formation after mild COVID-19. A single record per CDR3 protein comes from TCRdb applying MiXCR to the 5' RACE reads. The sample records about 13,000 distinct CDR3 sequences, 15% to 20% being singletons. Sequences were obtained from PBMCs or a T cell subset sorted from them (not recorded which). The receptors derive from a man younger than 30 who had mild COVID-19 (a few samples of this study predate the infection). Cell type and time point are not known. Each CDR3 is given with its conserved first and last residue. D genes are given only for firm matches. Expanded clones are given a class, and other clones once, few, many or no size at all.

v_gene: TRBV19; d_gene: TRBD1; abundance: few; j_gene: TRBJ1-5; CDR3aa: CASSIGTGSFQPQHF; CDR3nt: TGTGCCAGTAGTATTGGGACAGGGTCTTTTCAGCCCCAGCATTTT
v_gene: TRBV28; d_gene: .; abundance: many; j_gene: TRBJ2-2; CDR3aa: CASSWGSNTGELFF; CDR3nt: TGTGCCAGCAGCTGGGGATCGAACACCGGGGAGCTGTTTTTT
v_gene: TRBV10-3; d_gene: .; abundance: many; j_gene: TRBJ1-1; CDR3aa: CAISESIVIEAFF; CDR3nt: TGTGCCATCAGTGAGTCGATCGTTATTGAAGCTTTCTTT
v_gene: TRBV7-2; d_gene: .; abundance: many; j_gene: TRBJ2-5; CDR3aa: CASSLLLSTGAGAPQETQYF; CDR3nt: TGTGCCAGCAGCTTACTTCTTTCGACGGGGGCGGGTGCTCCCCAAGAGACCCAGTACTTC
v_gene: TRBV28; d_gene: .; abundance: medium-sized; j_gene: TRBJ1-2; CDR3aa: CASSLIPGPSGGYTF; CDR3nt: TGTGCCAGCAGTTTGATCCCCGGTCCGAGTGGCGGCTACACCTTC
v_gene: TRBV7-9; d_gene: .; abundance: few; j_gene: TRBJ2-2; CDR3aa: CASSSRGHPLSTGELFF; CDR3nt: TGTGCCAGCAGCTCGAGGGGACACCCCCTTTCAACCGGGGAGCTGTTTTTT
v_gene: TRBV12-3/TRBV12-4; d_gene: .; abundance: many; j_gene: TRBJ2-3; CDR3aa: CASTFGLASTDTQYF; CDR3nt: TGTGCCAGCACCTTTGGCCTAGCGAGCACAGATACGCAGTATTTT
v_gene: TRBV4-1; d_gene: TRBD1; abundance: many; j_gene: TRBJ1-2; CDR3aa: CASSQEVGSGTGGFNYGYTF; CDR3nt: TGCGCCAGCAGCCAAGAGGTCGGCTCGGGGACAGGGGGCTTTAACTATGGCTACACCTTC
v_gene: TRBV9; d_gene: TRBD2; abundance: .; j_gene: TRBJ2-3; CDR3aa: CASSVRAGESTDTQYF; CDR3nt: TGTGCCAGCAGCGTTAGGGCGGGGGAAAGCACAGATACGCAGTATTTT
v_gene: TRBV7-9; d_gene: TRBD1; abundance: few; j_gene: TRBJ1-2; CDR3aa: CASSTRTGDGYTF; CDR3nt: TGTGCCAGCAGCACCCGGACAGGGGATGGCTACACCTTC
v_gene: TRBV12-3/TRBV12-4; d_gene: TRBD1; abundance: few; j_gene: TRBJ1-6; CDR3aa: CASSWDSSYNSPLHF; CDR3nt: TGTGCCAGCAGCTGGGACAGCTCCTATAATTCACCCCTCCACTTT
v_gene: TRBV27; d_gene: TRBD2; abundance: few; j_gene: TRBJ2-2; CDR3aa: CASSSLLAGADTGELFF; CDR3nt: TGTGCCAGCAGTTCCCTACTAGCGGGGGCCGACACCGGGGAGCTGTTTTTT